The rows below give T cell receptor beta chains drawn from one sample of a study of blood T cell repertoires in COVID-19. Some clones are missing from TCRdb's copy, which holds only in-frame ones; the method was immunoSEQ multiplex PCR. The sample lists some 93,000 clones; about 76% were seen once. Material: peripheral blood. The receptors come from a human donor in a cohort sampled during active COVID-19. The CDR3 runs from the conserved cysteine through the conserved F or W. A D gene is named only where the DNA matches it firmly. Not every row has a clone size; where given, it reads once, few, many or a size class.

TRBJ2-3	few	TRBV5-1	TRBD2	TGCGCCAGCAGCTCTAGCGGGAGGGCCGTAGATACGCAGTATTTT	CASSSSGRAVDTQYF
TRBJ1-3	-	TRBV5-4	-	TGTGCCAGCAGCTCCGGGGTCTCTGGAAACACCATATATTTT	CASSSGVSGNTIYF
TRBJ2-1	few	TRBV20-1	TRBD1	TGCAGTGCTAGTGCCGGACAGGGTTTCAATGAGCAGTTCTTC	CSASAGQGFNEQFF
TRBJ2-1	-	TRBV7-8	TRBD2	TGTGCCAGCAGCCTGGGACTAGCGGGACTCAATGAGCAGTTCTTC	CASSLGLAGLNEQFF
TRBJ2-5	-	TRBV2	TRBD2	TGTGCCAGCAGTGAAGTACCGTCCAGCGGGAGGGAGACCCAGTACTTC	CASSEVPSSGRETQYF
TRBJ1-1	-	TRBV27	-	TGTGCCAGCAGTTCCCAGGACTTCGGAGGCACTGAAGCTTTCTTT	CASSSQDFGGTEAFF
TRBJ2-5	few	TRBV5-6	TRBD1	TGTGCCAGCAGCCCGGACAGGGGGCAGGGAGAGACCCAGTACTTC	CASSPDRGQGETQYF
TRBJ1-2	-	TRBV19	-	TGTGCCAGTACCTCATCCCGGGAGCCGACCCCCTATGGCTACACCTTC	CASTSSREPTPYGYTF
TRBJ2-1	-	TRBV12-5	TRBD1	TGTGCTAGTGGTTTTGAGGCAGGGGGCTACAATGAGCAGTTCTTC	CASGFEAGGYNEQFF
TRBJ2-5	few	TRBV4-1	TRBD2	TGCGCCAGCAGCCCAAGATCGCTAGCGGAGACAGCTTTTACTAGGTATCAAGAGACCCAGTACTTC	CASSPRSLAETAFTRYQETQYF
TRBJ2-1	-	TRBV2	TRBD2	TGTGCCAGCAGTGCCGGCCTAGCGGGAGCAGGGTACTACTACAATGAGCAGTTCTTC	CASSAGLAGAGYYYNEQFF
TRBJ2-3	-	TRBV28	TRBD1	TGTGCCAGCAGATCTCCGGGACAGGGGGCAGATACGCAGTATTTT	CASRSPGQGADTQYF
TRBJ1-5	-	TRBV7-2	-	TGTGCCAGCAGCTTAGTTTTTTCAGGGATGGGCAATCAGCCCCAGCATTTT	CASSLVFSGMGNQPQHF
TRBJ2-7	-	TRBV5-1	-	TGCGCCAGCAGCTTCGACAGTGACTACGAGCAGTACTTC	CASSFDSDYEQYF
TRBJ2-5	few	TRBV7-9	-	TGTGCCAGCAGCTTGCGCAGGGACCAAGAGACCCAGTACTTC	CASSLRRDQETQYF
TRBJ1-2	-	TRBV13	TRBD1	TGTGCCAGCAGCTCGGGACAGAACTATGGCTACACCTTC	CASSSGQNYGYTF
TRBJ1-1	-	TRBV27	-	TGTGCCAGCAGTCGAACCCCGTCCGGGTGGGAAGCTTTCTTT	CASSRTPSGWEAFF
TRBJ2-2	-	TRBV5-1	-	TGCGCCAGCAGCTTGGAGGTAGGGGCGAACACCGGGGAGCTGTTTTTT	CASSLEVGANTGELFF